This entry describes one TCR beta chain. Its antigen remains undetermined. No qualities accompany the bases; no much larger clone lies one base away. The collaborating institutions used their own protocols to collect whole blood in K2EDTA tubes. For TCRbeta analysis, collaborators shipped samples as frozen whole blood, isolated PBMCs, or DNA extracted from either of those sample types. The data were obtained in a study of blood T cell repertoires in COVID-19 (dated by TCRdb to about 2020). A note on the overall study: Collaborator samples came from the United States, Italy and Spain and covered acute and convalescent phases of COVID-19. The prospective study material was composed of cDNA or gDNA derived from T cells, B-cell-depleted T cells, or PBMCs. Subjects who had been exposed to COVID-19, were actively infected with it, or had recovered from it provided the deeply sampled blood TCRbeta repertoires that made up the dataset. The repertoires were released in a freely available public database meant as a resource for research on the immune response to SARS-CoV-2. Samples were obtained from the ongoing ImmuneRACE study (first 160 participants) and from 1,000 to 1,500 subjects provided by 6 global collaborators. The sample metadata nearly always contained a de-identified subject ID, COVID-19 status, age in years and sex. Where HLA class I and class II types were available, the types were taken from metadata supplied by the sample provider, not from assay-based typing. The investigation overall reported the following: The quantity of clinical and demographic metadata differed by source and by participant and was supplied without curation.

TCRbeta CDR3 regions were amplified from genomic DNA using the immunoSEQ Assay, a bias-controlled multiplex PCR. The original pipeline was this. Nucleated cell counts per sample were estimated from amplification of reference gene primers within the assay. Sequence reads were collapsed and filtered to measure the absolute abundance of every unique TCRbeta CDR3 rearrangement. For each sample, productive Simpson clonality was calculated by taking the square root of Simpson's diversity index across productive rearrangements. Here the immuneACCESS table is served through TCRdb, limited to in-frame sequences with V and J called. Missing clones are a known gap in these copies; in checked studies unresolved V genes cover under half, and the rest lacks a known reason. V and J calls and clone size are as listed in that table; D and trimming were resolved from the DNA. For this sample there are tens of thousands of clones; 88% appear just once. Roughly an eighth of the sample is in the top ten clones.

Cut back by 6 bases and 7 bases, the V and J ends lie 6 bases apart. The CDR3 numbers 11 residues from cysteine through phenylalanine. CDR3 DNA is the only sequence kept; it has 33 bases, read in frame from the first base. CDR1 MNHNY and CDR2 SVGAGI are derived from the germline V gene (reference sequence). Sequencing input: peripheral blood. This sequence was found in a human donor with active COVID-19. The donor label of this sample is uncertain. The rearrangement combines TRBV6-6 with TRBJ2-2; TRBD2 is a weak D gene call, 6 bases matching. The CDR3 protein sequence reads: CASRGGGELFF. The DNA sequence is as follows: TGTGCCAGCAGGGGGGGCGGGGAGCTGTTTTTT.